The 3 T cell receptor beta chains below all came from one sample that was sequenced in a study of T-cell memory formation after mild COVID-19. MiXCR, run by TCRdb on the 5' RACE reads, gives a single entry per CDR3 protein. Of around 150,000 distinct CDR3 sequences listed, 31% were seen once; the top ten hold approximately 12%. The sequenced sample consisted of PBMCs or a T cell subset sorted from them (not recorded which). The receptor set was obtained from an adult woman who had mild COVID-19 (a few samples of this study predate the infection). Cell type and time point are not known.

V is TRBV7-9 and J is TRBJ2-1; D assignment may be TRBD1 or TRBD2 (8 bases each). V lost 2 bases and J 7 bases, leaving 27 bases between the germline ends. Germline V gene sequence: CDR1 SEHNR, CDR2 FQNEAQ (reference sequence). The CDR3 consists of 19 residues. CDR3: CASSLRRQGASGLRNEQFF. CDR3 coding DNA: TGTGCCAGCAGCTTAAGGCGTCAGGGGGCTAGCGGGTTAAGGAATGAGCAGTTCTTC.

V is TRBV5-1 and J is TRBJ2-3; D ambiguous. This CDR3 has 13 amino acids. Germline-derived CDR1 and CDR2 are SGHRS and YFSETQ. Trimming cost V 0 bases and J 10 bases, with 12 bases left between them. Written as DNA, the CDR3 is TGCGCCAGCAGCTTGGAGGAGAGTCTAGCGCAGTATTTT. This sequence encodes CASSLEESLAQYF.

A single count supports this clonotype. The chain is built from TRBV18 and TRBJ2-5; D is uncertain. CDR1 is KGHSH and CDR2 is LQKENI in the germline V gene. V shed 1 base and J shed 4 bases, with 10 bases lying between them. CDR3 size: 14 residues. For the CDR3, the DNA is TGTGCCAGCTCACCACTTAAAGTTGGAGAGACCCAGTACTTC. Amino acids: CASSPLKVGETQYF.